The clone carrying this T cell receptor beta chain was counted a few times. TCRdb reanalysed the 5' RACE reads using MiXCR and keeps one entry per CDR3 protein. There are under 300,000 distinct CDR3 sequences in the sample; 7.5% to 10% occur only once, and 22% lies in the top ten. The CDR3 is 14 residues long. The germline V gene has CDR1 SGHVS and CDR2 FQNEAQ. The trim removed 5 bases at V and 2 bases at J, leaving 5 bases unmatched. The data were taken from a study of T-cell memory formation after mild COVID-19. This TCR came from a young man who had mild COVID-19 (a few samples of this study predate the infection). Cell type and time point are not known. This chain connects TRBV7-8 to TRBJ2-5; the match to TRBD2 covers 7 bases. Material for sequencing was PBMCs or a T cell subset sorted from them (not recorded which). CDR3 sequence reads: CASSPRREQETQYF. The DNA for the CDR3 is TGTGCCAGCAGCCCCCGGCGGGAGCAAGAGACCCAGTACTTC.